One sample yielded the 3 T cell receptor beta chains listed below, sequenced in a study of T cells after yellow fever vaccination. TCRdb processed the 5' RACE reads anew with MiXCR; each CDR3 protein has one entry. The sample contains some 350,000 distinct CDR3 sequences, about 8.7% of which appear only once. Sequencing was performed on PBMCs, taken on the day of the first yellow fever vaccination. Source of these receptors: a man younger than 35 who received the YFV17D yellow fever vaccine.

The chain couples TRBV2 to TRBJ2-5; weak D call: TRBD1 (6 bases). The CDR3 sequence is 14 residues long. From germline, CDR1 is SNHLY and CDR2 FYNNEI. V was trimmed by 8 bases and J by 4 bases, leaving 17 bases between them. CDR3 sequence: CASPPVGAVETQYF. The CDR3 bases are TGTGCCAGCCCCCCCGTGGGGGCAGTAGAGACCCAGTACTTC. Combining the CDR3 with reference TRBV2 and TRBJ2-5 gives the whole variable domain EPEVTQTPSHQVTQMGQEVILRCVPISNHLYFYWYRQILGQKVEFLVSFYNNEISEKSEIFDDQFSVERPDGSNFTLKIRSTKLEDSAMYFCASPPVGAVETQYFGPGTRLLVL.

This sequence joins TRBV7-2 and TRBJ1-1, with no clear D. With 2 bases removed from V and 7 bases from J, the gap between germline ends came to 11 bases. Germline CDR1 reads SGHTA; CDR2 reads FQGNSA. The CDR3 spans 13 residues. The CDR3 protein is CASSLRQTIEAFF. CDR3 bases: TGTGCCAGCAGCTTAAGGCAGACTATTGAAGCTTTCTTT.

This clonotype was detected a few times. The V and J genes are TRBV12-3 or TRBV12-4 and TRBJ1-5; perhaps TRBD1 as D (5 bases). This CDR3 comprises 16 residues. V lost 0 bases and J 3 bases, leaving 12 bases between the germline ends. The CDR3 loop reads CASSLAGGLLNQPQHF. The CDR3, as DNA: TGTGCCAGCAGTTTAGCGGGGGGACTTCTCAATCAGCCCCAGCATTTT.